Below are 8 T cell receptor beta chains sequenced from a single sample in a study of T cell responses to AZD1222 COVID-19 vaccine. Only in-frame clones appear in the TCRdb table, and some are missing; sequencing was by immunoSEQ multiplex PCR. The table lists 95,000 to 120,000 clones, approximately 89% of them singletons. The sample in question was peripheral blood, obtained on day 0 of MenACWY control vaccination. Receptors were obtained from an adult in good health.

The J gene is TRBJ2-1, the V gene TRBV4-2, with 9 positions matching TRBD2. The germline V gene has CDR1 LGHNA and CDR2 YNFKEQ. The junction had 12 bases not matched to a gene; V was cut back by 1 base and J by 5 bases. CDR3 length: 18 amino acids. The DNA of the CDR3 is TGTGCCAGCAGCCAAGGACCCCTGAGACTAGCGGAAGACAATGAGCAGTTCTTC. It encodes CASSQGPLRLAEDNEQFF.

The chain uses TRBV27 and TRBJ2-7; a weak D match, TRBD1 (6 bases). Germline V gene data show CDR1 as MNHEY and CDR2 as SMNVEV (reference sequence). The CDR3 sequence is 15 residues long. Trimming cost V 6 bases and J 3 bases, with 18 bases left between them. CDR3 residues: CASSRPGTQNYEQYF. CDR3 bases: TGTGCCAGCAGCCGCCCAGGGACACAAAACTACGAGCAGTACTTC.

The chain links TRBV30 to TRBJ2-1; D is perhaps TRBD2 (6 bases). Trimming cost V 7 bases and J 4 bases, with 14 bases left between them. From germline, CDR1 is GTSNPN and CDR2 SVGIG (reference sequence). The CDR3 loop spans 13 amino acids. CDR3 nucleotides: TGTGCCTCATGGAGGGGCCGATACAATGAGCAGTTCTTC. Amino acids: CASWRGRYNEQFF.

The chain uses TRBV3-1 (or the pseudogene TRBV3-2) and TRBJ2-7; tentatively, D is TRBD2 (6 bases). The CDR3 consists of 14 residues. The V gene's germline CDR1 is LGHDT and CDR2 YNNKEL (reference sequence). V dropped 3 bases and J dropped 2 bases, with 11 bases sitting between them. For the CDR3, the DNA is TGTGCCAGCAGCCAGCGGGACGGACCCTACGAGCAGTACTTC. Protein: CASSQRDGPYEQYF.

The chain links TRBV24-1 to TRBJ2-7; no definite D call. Trimming removed 5 bases at V and 3 bases at J, with 7 bases between. Germline-derived CDR1 and CDR2 are KGHDR and SFDVKD. The CDR3 covers 12 residues. The chain's CDR3 is CATSGAHYEQYF. The CDR3 DNA follows: TGTGCCACCAGTGGAGCTCACTACGAGCAGTACTTC.

V usage is TRBV5-6 and J usage is TRBJ1-2; TRBD1 matches 11 bases. This CDR3 contains 16 residues. CDR1 is SGHDT and CDR2 is YYEEEE in the germline V gene. J gave up 6 bases and V 3 bases, and 10 bases lay outside the gene matches. In DNA form, the CDR3 reads TGTGCCAGCAGCTGGGGAGGACAGGGGGCTGTTGATGGCTACACCTTC. Its translation is CASSWGGQGAVDGYTF.

V is TRBV11-2 and J is TRBJ2-3; TRBD1 matches at 10 bases. The CDR3 is made up of 18 amino acids. The V gene's germline CDR1 is SGHAT and CDR2 FQNNGV. Trimming removed 6 bases from V and 3 bases from J; junction bases left unmatched: 15. CDR3 region: CASSRTGGRFLTTDTQYF. In DNA form, the CDR3 reads TGTGCCAGCAGTCGGACAGGGGGAAGGTTCCTTACTACAGATACGCAGTATTTT.

The chain carries TRBV28 and TRBJ1-6; the D gene is possibly TRBD1 (6 bases). CDR1 MDHEN and CDR2 SYDVKM come from the germline V gene. Trimming removed 3 bases from V and 7 bases from J, with 16 bases in between. The CDR3 is 16 residues long. CDR3 region: CASSLGAGDTNSPLHF. The CDR3 DNA reads TGTGCCAGCAGTTTGGGTGCAGGGGACACAAATTCACCCCTCCACTTT.